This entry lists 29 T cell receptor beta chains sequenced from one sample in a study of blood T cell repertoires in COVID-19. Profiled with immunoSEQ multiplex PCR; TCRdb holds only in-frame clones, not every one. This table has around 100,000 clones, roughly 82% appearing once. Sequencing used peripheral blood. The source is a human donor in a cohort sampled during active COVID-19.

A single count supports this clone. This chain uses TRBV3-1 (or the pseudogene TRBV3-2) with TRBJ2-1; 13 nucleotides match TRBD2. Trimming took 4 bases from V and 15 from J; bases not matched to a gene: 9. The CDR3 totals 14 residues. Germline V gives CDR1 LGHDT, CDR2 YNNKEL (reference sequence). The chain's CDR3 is CASSPTSGGASRFF. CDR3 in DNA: TGTGCCAGCAGCCCAACTAGCGGGGGGGCCTCGCGGTTCTTC.

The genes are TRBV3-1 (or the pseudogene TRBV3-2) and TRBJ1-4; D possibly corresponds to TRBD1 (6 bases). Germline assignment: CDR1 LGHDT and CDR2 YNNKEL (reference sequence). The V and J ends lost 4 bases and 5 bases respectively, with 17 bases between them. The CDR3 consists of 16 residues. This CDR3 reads CASSLPGGPINEKLFF. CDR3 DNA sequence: TGTGCCAGCAGCCTCCCCGGGGGGCCTATCAATGAAAAACTGTTTTTT.

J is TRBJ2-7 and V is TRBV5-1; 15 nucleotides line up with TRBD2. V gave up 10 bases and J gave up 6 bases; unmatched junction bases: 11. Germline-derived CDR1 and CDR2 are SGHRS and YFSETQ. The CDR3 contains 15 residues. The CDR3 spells CACHLAGLAGGEQYF. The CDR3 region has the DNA TGCGCCTGCCATTTGGCGGGACTAGCGGGGGGCGAGCAGTACTTC. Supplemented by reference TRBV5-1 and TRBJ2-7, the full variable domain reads KAGVTQTPRYLIKTRGQQVTLSCSPISGHRSVSWYQQTPGQGLQFLFEYFSETQRNKGNFPGRFSGRQFSNSRSEMNVSTLELGDSALYLCACHLAGLAGGEQYFGPGTRLTVT.

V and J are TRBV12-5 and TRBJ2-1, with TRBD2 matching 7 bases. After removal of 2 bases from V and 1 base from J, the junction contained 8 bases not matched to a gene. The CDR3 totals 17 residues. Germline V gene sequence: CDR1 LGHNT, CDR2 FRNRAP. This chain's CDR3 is CASGLPRGSGSYNEQFF. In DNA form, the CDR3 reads TGTGCTAGTGGTTTGCCACGAGGTAGCGGGTCCTACAATGAGCAGTTCTTC.

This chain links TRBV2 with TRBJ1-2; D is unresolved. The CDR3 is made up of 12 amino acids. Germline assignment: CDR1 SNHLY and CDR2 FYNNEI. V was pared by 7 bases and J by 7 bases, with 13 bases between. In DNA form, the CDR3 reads TGTGCCAGCATAGAGAGGGTGGCTGGCTACACCTTC. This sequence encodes CASIERVAGYTF.

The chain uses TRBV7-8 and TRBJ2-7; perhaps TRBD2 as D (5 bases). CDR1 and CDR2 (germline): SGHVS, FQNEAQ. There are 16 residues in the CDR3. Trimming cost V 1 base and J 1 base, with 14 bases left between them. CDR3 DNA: TGTGCCAGCAGCTTAGGGGCCGGAGGAGCATCCTACGAGCAGTACTTC. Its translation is CASSLGAGGASYEQYF. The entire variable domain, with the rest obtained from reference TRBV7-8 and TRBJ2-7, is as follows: GAGVSQSPRYKVAKRGQDVALRCDPISGHVSLFWYQQALGQGPEFLTYFQNEAQLDKSGLPSDRFFAERPEGSVSTLKIQRTQQEDSAVYLCASSLGAGGASYEQYFGPGTRLTVT.

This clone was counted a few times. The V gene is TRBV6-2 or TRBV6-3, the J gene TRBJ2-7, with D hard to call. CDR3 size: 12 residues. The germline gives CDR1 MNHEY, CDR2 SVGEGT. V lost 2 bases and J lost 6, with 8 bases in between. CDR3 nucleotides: TGTGCCAGCAGTTACGATCTCAGCGAGCAGTACTTC. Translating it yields CASSYDLSEQYF.

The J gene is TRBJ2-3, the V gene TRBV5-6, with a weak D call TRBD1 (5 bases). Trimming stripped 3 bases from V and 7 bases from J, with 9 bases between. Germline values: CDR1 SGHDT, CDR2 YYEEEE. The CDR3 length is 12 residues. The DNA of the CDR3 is TGTGCCAGCAGCTCTCAGGGTCATACGCAGTATTTT. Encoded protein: CASSSQGHTQYF.

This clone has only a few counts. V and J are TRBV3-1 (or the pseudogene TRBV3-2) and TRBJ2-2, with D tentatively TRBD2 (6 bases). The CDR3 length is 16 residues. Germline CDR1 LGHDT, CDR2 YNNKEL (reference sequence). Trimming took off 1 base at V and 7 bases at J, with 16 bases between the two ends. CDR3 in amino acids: CASSQGVRGSGGELFF. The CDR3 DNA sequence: TGTGCCAGCAGCCAAGGGGTCCGGGGGTCCGGCGGGGAGCTGTTTTTT.

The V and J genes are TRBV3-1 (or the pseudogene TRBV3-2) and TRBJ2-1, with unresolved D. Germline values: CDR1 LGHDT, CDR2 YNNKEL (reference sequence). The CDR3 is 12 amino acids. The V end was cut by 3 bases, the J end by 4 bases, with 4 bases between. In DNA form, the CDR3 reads TGTGCCAGCAGCCATCTGTACAATGAGCAGTTCTTC. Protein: CASSHLYNEQFF.

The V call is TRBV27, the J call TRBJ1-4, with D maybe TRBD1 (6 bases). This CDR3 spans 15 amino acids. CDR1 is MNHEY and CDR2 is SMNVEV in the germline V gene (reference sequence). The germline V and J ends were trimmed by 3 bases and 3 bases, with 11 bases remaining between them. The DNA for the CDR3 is TGTGCCAGCAGTTTGGGGGCCCGGTCTAATGAAAAACTGTTTTTT. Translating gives CASSLGARSNEKLFF.

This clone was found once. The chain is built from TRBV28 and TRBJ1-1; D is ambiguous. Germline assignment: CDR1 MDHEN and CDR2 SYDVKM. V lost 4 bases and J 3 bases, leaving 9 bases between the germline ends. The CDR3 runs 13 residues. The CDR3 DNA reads TGTGCCAGCAGTTCATTCGCGGACACTGAAGCTTTCTTT. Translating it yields CASSSFADTEAFF.

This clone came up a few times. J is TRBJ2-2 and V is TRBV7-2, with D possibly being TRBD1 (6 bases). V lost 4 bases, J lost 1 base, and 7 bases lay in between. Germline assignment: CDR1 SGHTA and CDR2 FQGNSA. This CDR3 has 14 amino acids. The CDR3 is CASSSQGNTGELFF. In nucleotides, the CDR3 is TGTGCCAGCAGCTCACAGGGGAACACCGGGGAGCTGTTTTTT.

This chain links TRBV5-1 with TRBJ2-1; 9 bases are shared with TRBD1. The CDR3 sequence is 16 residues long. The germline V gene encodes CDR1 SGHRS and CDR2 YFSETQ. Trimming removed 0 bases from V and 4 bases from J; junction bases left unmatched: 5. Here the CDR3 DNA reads TGCGCCAGCAGCTTGGAGGGACAGGGCTCTTACAATGAGCAGTTCTTC. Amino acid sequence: CASSLEGQGSYNEQFF.

The CDR3 DNA reads as TGTGCCAGCAGCCCCCCTGGGGGGTACAATGAGCAGTTCTTC. This sequence encodes CASSPPGGYNEQFF. V and J are TRBV11-3 and TRBJ2-1; tentative D call: TRBD2 (6 bases). The germline gives CDR1 SGHNT, CDR2 YENEEA. CDR3 length: 14 residues. V lost 5 bases, J lost 4 bases, and 12 bases lay in between.

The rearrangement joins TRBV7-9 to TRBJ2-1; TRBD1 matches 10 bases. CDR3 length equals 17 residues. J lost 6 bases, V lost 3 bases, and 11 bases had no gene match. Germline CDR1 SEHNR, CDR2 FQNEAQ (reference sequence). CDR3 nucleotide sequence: TGTGCCAGCAGCTTCGCATCGGGGACAGGGGCGATCAATGAGCAGTTCTTC. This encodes CASSFASGTGAINEQFF.

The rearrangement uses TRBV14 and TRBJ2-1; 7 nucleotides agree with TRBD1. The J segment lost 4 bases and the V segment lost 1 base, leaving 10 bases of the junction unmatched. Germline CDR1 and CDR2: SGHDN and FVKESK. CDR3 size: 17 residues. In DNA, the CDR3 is TGTGCCAGCAGCCAAGTTCTCCGGGACAGCCTTTACAATGAGCAGTTCTTC. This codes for CASSQVLRDSLYNEQFF. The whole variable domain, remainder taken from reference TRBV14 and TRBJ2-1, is EAGVTQFPSHSVIEKGQTVTLRCDPISGHDNLYWYRRVMGKEIKFLLHFVKESKQDESGMPNNRFLAERTGGTYSTLKVQPAELEDSGVYFCASSQVLRDSLYNEQFFGPGTRLTVL.

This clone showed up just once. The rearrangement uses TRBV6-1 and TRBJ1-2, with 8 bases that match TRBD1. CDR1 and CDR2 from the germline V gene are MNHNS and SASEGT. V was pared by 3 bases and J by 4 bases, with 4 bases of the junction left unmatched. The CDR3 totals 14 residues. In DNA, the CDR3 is TGTGCCAGCAGTGAGCAGGGGGCGACCTATGGCTACACCTTC. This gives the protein CASSEQGATYGYTF.

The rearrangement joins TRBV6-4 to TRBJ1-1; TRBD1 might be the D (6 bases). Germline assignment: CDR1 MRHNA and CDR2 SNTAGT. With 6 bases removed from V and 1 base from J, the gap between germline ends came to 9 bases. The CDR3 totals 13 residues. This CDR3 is CASSLDRNTEAFF. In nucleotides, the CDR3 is TGTGCCAGCAGCTTGGACAGGAACACTGAAGCTTTCTTT.

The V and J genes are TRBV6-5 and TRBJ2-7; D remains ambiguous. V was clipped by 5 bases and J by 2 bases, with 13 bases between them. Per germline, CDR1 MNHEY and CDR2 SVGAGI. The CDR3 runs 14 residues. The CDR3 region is CASSIEMQAYEQYF. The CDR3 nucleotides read TGTGCCAGCAGTATCGAGATGCAGGCCTACGAGCAGTACTTC.

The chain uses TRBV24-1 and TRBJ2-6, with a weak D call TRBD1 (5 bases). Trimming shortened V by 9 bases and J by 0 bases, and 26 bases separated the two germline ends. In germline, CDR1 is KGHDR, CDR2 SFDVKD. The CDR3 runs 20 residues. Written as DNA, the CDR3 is TGTGCCACCGGTGGCACGTATTGGGGCAATCTAATCTCTGGGGCCAACGTCCTGACTTTC. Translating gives CATGGTYWGNLISGANVLTF.

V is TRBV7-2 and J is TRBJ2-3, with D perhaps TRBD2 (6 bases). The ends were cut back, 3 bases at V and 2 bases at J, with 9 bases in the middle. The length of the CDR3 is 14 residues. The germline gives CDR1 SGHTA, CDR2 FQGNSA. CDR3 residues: CASSLEGYTDTQYF. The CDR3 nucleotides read TGTGCCAGCAGCTTGGAGGGGTACACAGATACGCAGTATTTT.

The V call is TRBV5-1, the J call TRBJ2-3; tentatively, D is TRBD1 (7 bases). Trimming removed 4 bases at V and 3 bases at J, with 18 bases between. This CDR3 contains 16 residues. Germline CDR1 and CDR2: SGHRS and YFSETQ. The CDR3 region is CASSLQGGLSTDTQYF. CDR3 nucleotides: TGCGCCAGCAGCCTCCAGGGGGGTCTAAGTACAGATACGCAGTATTTT.

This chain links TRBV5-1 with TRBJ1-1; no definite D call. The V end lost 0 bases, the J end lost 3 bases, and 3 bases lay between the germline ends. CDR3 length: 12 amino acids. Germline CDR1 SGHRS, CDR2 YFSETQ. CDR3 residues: CASSLADTEAFF. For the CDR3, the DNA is TGCGCCAGCAGCTTGGCGGACACTGAAGCTTTCTTT.

The CDR3 here is CASSSDRLYGYTF. The CDR3 DNA reads TGTGCCAGTAGTTCGGACAGACTCTATGGCTACACCTTC. This sequence joins TRBV19 and TRBJ1-2; a possible D gene is TRBD1 (6 bases). Trimming stripped 5 bases from V and 4 bases from J, with 11 bases between. Germline V gene sequence: CDR1 LNHDA, CDR2 SQIVND (reference sequence). This CDR3 spans 13 amino acids.

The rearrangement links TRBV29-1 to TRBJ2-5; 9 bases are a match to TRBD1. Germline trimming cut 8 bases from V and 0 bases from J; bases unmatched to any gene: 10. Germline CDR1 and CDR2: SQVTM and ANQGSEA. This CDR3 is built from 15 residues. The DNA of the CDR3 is TGCAGCACCGAGACAGGGGGGATGTACCAAGAGACCCAGTACTTC. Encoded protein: CSTETGGMYQETQYF.

The CDR3 loop reads CASSVGSGGAVGDTQYF. The CDR3 region has the DNA TGTGCCAGCAGCGTCGGTAGCGGGGGGGCCGTTGGAGATACGCAGTATTTT. The V gene is TRBV9, the J gene TRBJ2-3; the match to TRBD2 covers 11 bases. The CDR3 loop spans 17 amino acids. J gave up 5 bases and V 2 bases, and 10 bases lay outside the gene matches. CDR1 and CDR2 (germline): SGDLS, YYNGEE.

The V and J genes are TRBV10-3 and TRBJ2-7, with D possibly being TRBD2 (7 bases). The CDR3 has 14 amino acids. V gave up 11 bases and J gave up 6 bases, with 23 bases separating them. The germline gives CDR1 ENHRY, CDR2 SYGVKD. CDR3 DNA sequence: TGTGCCCATCAGGTAGGGGGGGCCTCCGGCGAGCAGTACTTC. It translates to CAHQVGGASGEQYF.

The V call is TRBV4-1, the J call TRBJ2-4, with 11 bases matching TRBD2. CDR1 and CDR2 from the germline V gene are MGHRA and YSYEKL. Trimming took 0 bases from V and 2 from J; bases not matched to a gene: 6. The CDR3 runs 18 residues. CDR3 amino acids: CASSQDDRLAGTKNIQYF. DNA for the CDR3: TGCGCCAGCAGCCAAGACGATCGACTAGCGGGGACCAAAAACATTCAGTACTTC.